A selection of T cell receptor beta chains follows, all from one sample in a study of PD-L1 blockade in urothelial cancer. The repertoire was sequenced with immunoSEQ multiplex PCR; TCRdb's copy has only in-frame clones and lacks some. Of some 97,000 clones listed, roughly nine tenths are singletons. The sample was PBMCs, taken around atezolizumab (anti-PD-L1) treatment. The receptors shown here come from a woman of 80 years or more with urothelial cancer. The CDR3 runs from the conserved cysteine through the conserved F or W. Fields, in order: J gene, clone size, V gene, D gene, CDR3 protein, CDR3 DNA. The D gene is left open where the match is weak. Rows may omit the clone size; those that give it use once, few, many or a size class.

j_gene: TRBJ1-5
abundance: .
v_gene: TRBV15
d_gene: .
CDR3aa: CATSRDARGSNQPQHF
CDR3nt: TGTGCCACCAGCAGAGATGCAAGAGGCAGCAATCAGCCCCAGCATTTT

j_gene: TRBJ2-7
abundance: .
v_gene: TRBV7-9
d_gene: TRBD2
CDR3aa: CASSLGLADYEQYF
CDR3nt: TGTGCCAGCAGCCTGGGACTAGCAGATTACGAGCAGTACTTC

j_gene: TRBJ2-5
abundance: .
v_gene: TRBV30
d_gene: .
CDR3aa: CAWSVPGLQETQYF
CDR3nt: TGTGCCTGGAGTGTGCCGGGACTCCAAGAGACCCAGTACTTC

j_gene: TRBJ1-5
abundance: .
v_gene: TRBV6-1
d_gene: .
CDR3aa: CASSEVAGISNQPQHF
CDR3nt: TGTGCCAGCAGTGAAGTGGCCGGGATAAGCAATCAGCCCCAGCATTTT

j_gene: TRBJ1-5
abundance: once
v_gene: TRBV7-3
d_gene: .
CDR3aa: CASSSTGNQPQHF
CDR3nt: TGTGCCAGCAGTAGCACTGGCAATCAGCCCCAGCATTTT

j_gene: TRBJ2-7
abundance: .
v_gene: TRBV18
d_gene: .
CDR3aa: CASSPQDTYEQYF
CDR3nt: TGTGCCAGCTCACCGCAAGACACCTACGAGCAGTACTTC

j_gene: TRBJ2-7
abundance: .
v_gene: TRBV5-1
d_gene: TRBD1
CDR3aa: CASSAGATGGDFYEQYF
CDR3nt: TGCGCCAGCAGCGCCGGAGCGACAGGGGGCGACTTCTACGAGCAGTACTTC

j_gene: TRBJ2-2
abundance: .
v_gene: TRBV7-9
d_gene: .
CDR3aa: CAGRTADAGELFF
CDR3nt: TGTGCCGGACGGACTGCCGACGCCGGGGAGCTGTTTTTT

j_gene: TRBJ1-1
abundance: .
v_gene: TRBV5-1
d_gene: TRBD1
CDR3aa: CASSGQGMNTEAFF
CDR3nt: TGCGCCAGCAGCGGACAGGGGATGAACACTGAAGCTTTCTTT

j_gene: TRBJ2-5
abundance: .
v_gene: TRBV4-2
d_gene: TRBD2
CDR3aa: CASSPGTSGRAGETQYF
CDR3nt: TGTGCCAGCAGCCCAGGGACTAGCGGGAGGGCCGGAGAGACCCAGTACTTC

j_gene: TRBJ1-1
abundance: .
v_gene: TRBV10-3
d_gene: TRBD1
CDR3aa: CAISDLRGQTEAFF
CDR3nt: TGTGCCATCAGTGATTTAAGGGGGCAAACTGAAGCTTTCTTT

j_gene: TRBJ2-3
abundance: .
v_gene: TRBV6-1
d_gene: TRBD2
CDR3aa: CASSLAGATDTQYF
CDR3nt: TGTGCCAGCAGTCTAGCGGGAGCCACAGATACGCAGTATTTT

j_gene: TRBJ2-7
abundance: .
v_gene: TRBV19
d_gene: .
CDR3aa: CASSIARSGEQYF
CDR3nt: TGTGCCAGTAGTATCGCTAGGAGCGGCGAGCAGTACTTC

j_gene: TRBJ2-1
abundance: .
v_gene: TRBV7-3
d_gene: TRBD1
CDR3aa: CASSETGSNEQFF
CDR3nt: TGTGCCAGCAGCGAGACAGGGTCCAATGAGCAGTTCTTC

j_gene: TRBJ1-4
abundance: .
v_gene: TRBV28
d_gene: TRBD1
CDR3aa: CASGQVGEKLFF
CDR3nt: TGTGCTTCGGGACAGGTCGGTGAAAAACTGTTTTTT